Below, 13 T cell receptor beta chains from the same sample are listed, as sequenced in a study of shared clonotypes between healthy human individuals. CD8 cells regarded as naive lacked CD45RO, were positively chosen for CCR7, and omitted terminally differentiated effector memory CD45RA+ cells. Measured with immunoSEQ multiplex PCR; TCRdb has only the in-frame clones, and not every one. Altogether approximately 2,000,000 clones are present, around 93% being singletons, with the ten largest covering 1.5% to 2%. The sequencing input was naive CD8+ T cells from PBMCs. Source of these receptors: a man aged 18 to 35 in good health. Some clones in this sample may be carry-over from other donors' samples.

This chain links TRBV29-1 with TRBJ2-2; 7 positions match TRBD1. Germline CDR1 is SQVTM and CDR2 is ANQGSEA. This CDR3 region has 16 residues. After removal of 6 bases from V and 2 bases from J, the junction contained 12 bases not matched to a gene. The CDR3 loop reads CSVLYHRGGNTGELFF. The CDR3 DNA is TGCAGCGTGTTATATCACAGGGGTGGTAACACCGGGGAGCTGTTTTTT.

This clone was recorded only once. This chain connects TRBV28 to TRBJ1-2, with 7 bases identical to TRBD1. Germline CDR1 reads MDHEN; CDR2 reads SYDVKM. The CDR3 consists of 15 residues. V dropped 3 bases and J dropped 4; count of bases not matched to a gene: 8. CDR3 DNA sequence: TGTGCCAGCAGTTTGGGGGACAGTACTTTCTATGGCTACACCTTC. Protein sequence: CASSLGDSTFYGYTF.

J is TRBJ1-1 and V is TRBV6-6; D is undetermined. The ends were cut back, 0 bases at V and 7 bases at J, with 6 bases in the middle. This CDR3 is built from 12 residues. Per germline, CDR1 MNHNY and CDR2 SVGAGI (reference sequence). CDR3 coding DNA: TGTGCCAGCAGTTACTCTTCAGGTGAAGCTTTCTTT. Translated: CASSYSSGEAFF.

The CDR3 DNA reads as TGTGCCAGCAGCCAAGATGAGGACCGGGAGGGGTACGAGCAGTACTTC. It is translated as CASSQDEDREGYEQYF. The chain links TRBV4-2 to TRBJ2-7; the match to TRBD2 covers 8 bases. The V gene's germline CDR1 is LGHNA and CDR2 YNFKEQ. The CDR3 consists of 16 residues. Trimming at V came to 0 bases and at J to 4 bases, leaving 8 bases not matched to a gene.

V gene TRBV13 combines with J gene TRBJ2-7; tentative D call: TRBD2 (5 bases). The CDR3 covers 15 residues. Germline V gene sequence: CDR1 PRHDT, CDR2 FYEKMQ (reference sequence). V lost 5 bases and J 5 bases, leaving 19 bases between the germline ends. DNA of the CDR3: TGTGCCAGCAGCGGCCGGGGTTTAAAAAGGGACGAGCAGTACTTC. It specifies CASSGRGLKRDEQYF.

Comments on this clone: In the same sample, other DNA sequences code for this CDR3. The V call is TRBV7-9, the J call TRBJ2-1; 7 nucleotides align to TRBD2. Germline V gene sequence: CDR1 SEHNR, CDR2 FQNEAQ (reference sequence). With 4 bases clipped from V and 0 bases from J, the junction kept 3 bases outside the gene matches. The CDR3 length is 15 residues. The CDR3 region is CASSSAGDSYNEQFF. The CDR3 region has the DNA TGTGCCAGCAGCTCTGCGGGGGACTCCTACAATGAGCAGTTCTTC.

The count of this clone is one. Within the sample, other DNA sequences also encode this same CDR3. The rearrangement uses TRBV28 and TRBJ2-7; D unresolved. With 3 bases removed from V and 4 bases from J, the gap between germline ends came to 10 bases. Germline assignment: CDR1 MDHEN and CDR2 SYDVKM. This CDR3 comprises 13 residues. The CDR3 loop is CASSLGGVYEQYF. CDR3 sequence (DNA): TGTGCCAGCAGTTTGGGTGGAGTGTACGAGCAGTACTTC. The entire variable domain, with the rest obtained from reference TRBV28 and TRBJ2-7, is as follows: DVKVTQSSRYLVKRTGEKVFLECVQDMDHENMFWYRQDPGLGLRLIYFSYDVKMKEKGDIPEGYSVSREKKERFSLILESASTNQTSMYLCASSLGGVYEQYFGPGTRLTVT.

In the case of this clone: The same CDR3 is also encoded by other DNA sequences in this sample. The chain is built from TRBV7-9 and TRBJ1-5, with unresolved D. V was pared by 6 bases and J by 0 bases, with 6 bases between. The length of the CDR3 is 13 residues. Per the germline V gene, CDR1 is SEHNR and CDR2 is FQNEAQ (reference sequence). In nucleotides, the CDR3 is TGTGCCAGCAGTTCAGGTAGCAATCAGCCCCAGCATTTT. Encoded protein: CASSSGSNQPQHF. Complete variable domain (other parts from reference TRBV7-9 and TRBJ1-5): DTGVSQNPRHKITKRGQNVTFRCDPISEHNRLYWYRQTLGQGPEFLTYFQNEAQLEKSRLLSDRFSAERPKGSFSTLEIQRTEQGDSAMYLCASSSGSNQPQHFGDGTRLSIL.

This sequence joins TRBV27 and TRBJ2-1; 10 nucleotides match TRBD2. The ends lost 4 bases at V and 1 base at J; junction bases unmatched: 13. The CDR3 totals 19 residues. CDR1 MNHEY and CDR2 SMNVEV come from the germline V gene (reference sequence). In DNA form, the CDR3 reads TGTGCCAGCAGTTCCCGATCTCCGACTAGCGGGCTTTCCTACAATGAGCAGTTCTTC. Translation gives CASSSRSPTSGLSYNEQFF.

The rearrangement joins TRBV7-2 to TRBJ1-5; 7 bases map to TRBD1. This CDR3 comprises 14 residues. Trimming removed 5 bases from V and 6 bases from J; junction bases left unmatched: 7. Per the germline V gene, CDR1 is SGHTA and CDR2 is FQGNSA. The DNA of the CDR3 is TGTGCCAGCAGCCCGACAGGGTTCGGTCAGCCCCAGCATTTT. Translation: CASSPTGFGQPQHF.

This sequence joins TRBV27 and TRBJ2-5; D not resolved. The CDR3 contains 16 residues. CDR1 and CDR2 from the germline V gene are MNHEY and SMNVEV (reference sequence). Trimming took 0 bases from V and 5 from J, leaving 16 bases between them. CDR3 sequence reads: CASSLSKGELWETQYF. CDR3 in DNA: TGTGCCAGCAGTTTATCGAAAGGAGAACTGTGGGAGACCCAGTACTTC.

A note on this clone: Distinct nucleotide sequences in the sample also encode this CDR3. V usage is TRBV27 and J usage is TRBJ1-1; tentatively, D is TRBD1 (5 bases). The germline V and J ends were trimmed by 3 bases and 2 bases, with 7 bases remaining between them. This CDR3 spans 13 amino acids. Germline V CDR1 and CDR2: MNHEY, SMNVEV (reference sequence). The CDR3, as DNA: TGTGCCAGCAGTTTGAGGGGAAACACTGAAGCTTTCTTT. As protein: CASSLRGNTEAFF.

V and J are TRBV25-1 and TRBJ2-2; D is perhaps TRBD2 (6 bases). CDR3 length equals 16 residues. The V gene lost 5 bases and the J gene lost 3 bases, with 16 bases spanning the gap. Germline CDR1 MGHDK, CDR2 SYGVNS. The CDR3 loop is CASSPLARVDTGELFF. For the CDR3, the DNA is TGTGCCAGCAGTCCCCTAGCGAGGGTCGACACCGGGGAGCTGTTTTTT.